These 13 T cell receptor beta chains were all obtained from the same sample, sequenced in a study of CD8+CD57+ T cells in acquired aplastic anemia. Genomic DNA templated the TCR beta VDJ and CDR3 profiling. TCRdb used MiXCR to reprocess the reads, holding one entry per CDR3 protein. The sample yields 100,000 to 120,000 distinct CDR3 sequences, approximately 49% seen once. Source material: sorted CD4+, CD8+, or CD8+CD57+ T cells (not recorded which) from PBMCs. Receptor source: a human donor in good health, serving as a control.

The rearrangement uses TRBV20-1 and TRBJ1-3, with 8 bases that match TRBD1. The germline gives CDR1 DFQATT, CDR2 SNEGSKA (reference sequence). V was clipped by 0 bases and J by 0 bases; unmatched bases: 13. The CDR3 covers 19 residues. Here the CDR3 reads CSARDEDRDPDHSGNTIYF. The CDR3 bases are TGCAGTGCTAGAGATGAGGACAGGGATCCTGATCACTCTGGAAACACCATATATTTT.

For this clonotype: A read error is possible here, since a much larger clone lies one base away. This sequence joins TRBV2 and TRBJ2-2; D is uncertain. The CDR3 runs 16 residues. CDR1 is SNHLY and CDR2 is FYNNEI in the germline V gene. Trimming cost V 5 bases and J 6 bases, with 19 bases left between them. Here the CDR3 reads CASSYGWQLNAGELFF. The CDR3 nucleotides are TGTGCCAGCAGTTATGGTTGGCAGCTTAACGCCGGGGAGCTGTTTTTT.

The chain uses TRBV19 and TRBJ1-5; 8 nucleotides align to TRBD1. The CDR3 totals 16 residues. The V gene end was trimmed by 5 bases and the J gene end by 5 bases; junction bases not matched to a gene: 11. CDR1 and CDR2 from the germline V gene are LNHDA and SQIVND (reference sequence). The CDR3, as DNA: TGTGCCAGTAGTTCTCATCTTGGACAGGGATATCAGCCCCAGCATTTT. Translation: CASSSHLGQGYQPQHF.

This clonotype was detected ten times or more. V gene TRBV14 combines with J gene TRBJ1-1; D not resolved. The V end lost 3 bases, the J end lost 6 bases, and 14 bases lay between the germline ends. The CDR3 length is 14 residues. Germline CDR1 and CDR2: SGHDN and FVKESK. CDR3 nucleotides: TGTGCCAGCAGCCAGTGGGGAATGGTCGCTGAAGCTTTCTTT. Residues: CASSQWGMVAEAFF.

The chain links TRBV15 to TRBJ2-1; D gene ambiguous. V gave up 1 base and J gave up 3 bases, with 13 bases separating them. The CDR3 runs 16 residues. Germline CDR1 reads LNHNV; CDR2 reads YYDKDF (reference sequence). The DNA for the CDR3 is TGTGCCACCAGCAGAGGTTGGCAGCCCATCTACAATGAGCAGTTCTTC. Amino acid sequence: CATSRGWQPIYNEQFF.

At least ten counts were recorded for this clonotype. This sequence joins TRBV20-1 and TRBJ1-3; no firm D call. CDR3 length: 12 residues. The germline V and J ends were trimmed by 3 bases and 1 base, with 4 bases remaining between them. Germline values: CDR1 DFQATT, CDR2 SNEGSKA (reference sequence). The CDR3 sequence is CSARMSGNTIYF. CDR3 DNA: TGCAGTGCTAGGATGTCTGGAAACACCATATATTTT.

This rearrangement joins TRBV2 to TRBJ1-4; 8 bases agree with TRBD1. V trimming: 5 bases; J trimming: 6 bases; junction bases outside the gene matches: 5. The CDR3 contains 14 residues. Germline values: CDR1 SNHLY, CDR2 FYNNEI. The CDR3 is CASSFQTGDEKLFF. CDR3 in DNA: TGTGCCAGCAGTTTCCAGACAGGGGATGAAAAACTGTTTTTT.

V gene TRBV20-1 combines with J gene TRBJ2-5; 7 bases agree with TRBD2. Trimming at V came to 2 bases and at J to 5 bases, leaving 5 bases not matched to a gene. There are 13 residues in the CDR3. CDR1 and CDR2 (germline): DFQATT, SNEGSKA (reference sequence). The CDR3 DNA sequence: TGCAGTGCTAGAAGCGGGACCGGTGAGACCCAGTACTTC. Protein: CSARSGTGETQYF.

The CDR3 bases are TGCAGCGTGGGGAATATGAACACTGAAGCTTTCTTT. The encoded protein is CSVGNMNTEAFF. The J gene is TRBJ1-1, the V gene TRBV29-1; the D is unclear. The V gene lost 6 bases and the J gene lost 0 bases, with 8 bases spanning the gap. This CDR3 contains 12 residues. The V gene's germline CDR1 is SQVTM and CDR2 ANQGSEA.

The chain links TRBV2 to TRBJ1-3; D not resolved. This CDR3 is 11 amino acids long. V lost 3 bases and J lost 5, with 2 bases in between. Germline V gene sequence: CDR1 SNHLY, CDR2 FYNNEI. The CDR3 is CASSDRNTIYF. The CDR3 DNA reads as TGTGCCAGCAGTGATCGAAACACCATATATTTT. Full variable domain (outside the CDR3, taken from reference TRBV2 and TRBJ1-3): EPEVTQTPSHQVTQMGQEVILRCVPISNHLYFYWYRQILGQKVEFLVSFYNNEISEKSEIFDDQFSVERPDGSNFTLKIRSTKLEDSAMYFCASSDRNTIYFGEGSWLTVV.

In this sample, this clonotype turned up a few times. This sequence joins TRBV27 and TRBJ2-3; 7 bases fit TRBD2. The CDR3 runs 16 residues. The germline V gene encodes CDR1 MNHEY and CDR2 SMNVEV (reference sequence). V dropped 5 bases and J dropped 3; count of bases not matched to a gene: 11. CDR3 sequence (DNA): TGTGCCAGCAGTCCCCGGGACTACCTATCAACAGATACGCAGTATTTT. Its translation is CASSPRDYLSTDTQYF.

This clonotype was seen ten or more times. The chain recombines TRBV4-3 with TRBJ1-2, with TRBD1 identical over 8 bases. CDR3 length: 15 residues. The germline V gene has CDR1 LGHNA and CDR2 YSLEER. J lost 4 bases, V lost 4 bases, and 8 bases had no gene match. CDR3 region: CASSPGTGSPYGYTF. CDR3 nucleotide sequence: TGCGCCAGCAGCCCGGGGACAGGTTCACCCTATGGCTACACCTTC.

The table lists this clonotype with a count of one. This sequence joins TRBV10-3 and TRBJ2-7, with D unclear. Trimming took 10 bases from V and 0 from J, leaving 13 bases between them. The germline gives CDR1 ENHRY, CDR2 SYGVKD. The CDR3 extends over 13 amino acids. CDR3 residues: CASGTVNSYEQYF. In DNA form, the CDR3 reads TGTGCCAGCGGTACGGTCAACTCCTACGAGCAGTACTTC.